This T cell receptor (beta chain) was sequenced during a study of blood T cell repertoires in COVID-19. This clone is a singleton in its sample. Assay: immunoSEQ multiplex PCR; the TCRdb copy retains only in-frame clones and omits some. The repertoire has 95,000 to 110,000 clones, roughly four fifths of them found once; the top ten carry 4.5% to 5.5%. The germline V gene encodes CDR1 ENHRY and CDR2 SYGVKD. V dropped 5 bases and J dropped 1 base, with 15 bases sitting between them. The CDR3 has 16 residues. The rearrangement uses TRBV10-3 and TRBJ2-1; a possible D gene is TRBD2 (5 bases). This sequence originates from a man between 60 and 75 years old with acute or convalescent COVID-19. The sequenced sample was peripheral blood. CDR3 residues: CAISLQVAYSYNEQFF. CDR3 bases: TGTGCCATCAGTTTGCAAGTAGCGTATTCCTACAATGAGCAGTTCTTC.